This T cell receptor (beta chain) was retrieved from a study of T cell repertoires in cytomegalovirus infection. This clonotype has a handful of counts. Its antigen is as yet unknown. Study-level results: The ex vivo response was dominated by HLA-C-restricted CMV-specific TCR beta clonotypes.

Each CDR3 protein gets one entry after TCRdb re-called the reads with MiXCR. This sample has hundreds of thousands of distinct CDR3 sequences, with approximately 22% found just once. The V gene lost 4 bases and the J gene lost 3 bases, with 7 bases spanning the gap. The CDR3 contains 13 residues. The sequencing input was CD8+ T cells from PBMCs. This clonotype originated in a human donor in good health (CMV status not recorded). Some clones in this sample may be carry-over from other donors' samples. The genes are TRBV12-3 or TRBV12-4 and TRBJ1-5, with D maybe TRBD1 (6 bases). The CDR3 sequence: CASSSGDNQPQHF. In DNA, the CDR3 is TGTGCCAGCAGTTCAGGGGACAATCAGCCCCAGCATTTT.